This T cell receptor beta chain was captured in a study of OX40 agonist ivuxolimab in advanced cancers. About the study: Hepatocellular carcinoma, melanoma, renal cell or head and neck cancer occurred in dose-escalation patients.

The V gene lost 3 bases and the J gene lost 3 bases, with 8 bases spanning the gap. Germline CDR1 and CDR2: MNHEY and SMNVEV (reference sequence). This CDR3 is 14 amino acids long. Here immunoSEQ multiplex PCR was the method, and the copy in TCRdb shows in-frame clones only, minus some. The sample lists some 94,000 clones, roughly 95% occurring once. The sample was CD4+ or CD8+ T cells sorted from blood, taken in a trial of the OX40 agonist ivuxolimab. The chain uses TRBV27 and TRBJ2-2; D not certain. This TCR was sampled from an adult with an advanced solid tumor such as melanoma, head and neck, liver or kidney cancer. The CDR3 here is CASSFGLDTGELFF. In nucleotides, the CDR3 is TGTGCCAGCAGTTTTGGGCTCGACACCGGGGAGCTGTTTTTT.